The 11 T cell receptor beta chains reported below all come from one sample, sequenced in a study of T cell repertoires in cytomegalovirus infection. A single record per CDR3 protein comes from TCRdb applying MiXCR to the reads. The sample consists of 450,000 to 600,000 distinct CDR3 sequences, roughly 10% of them appearing once. The source material was PBMCs. The receptor set was obtained from a human donor in good health (CMV status not recorded). Some clones in this sample may be carry-over from other donors' samples.

The gene calls are TRBV12-3 or TRBV12-4 and TRBJ2-7, with D maybe TRBD2 (7 bases). CDR3 length: 16 amino acids. The CDR3 DNA sequence: TGTGCATCGGGGGGCCCTTCGGGGTCCCAGGGGTACGAGCAGTACTTC. It codes for CASGGPSGSQGYEQYF.

V usage is TRBV18 and J usage is TRBJ1-2; a weak D match, TRBD1 (6 bases). This CDR3 region has 14 residues. Trimming removed 2 bases at V and 4 bases at J, with 11 bases between. Germline V CDR1 and CDR2: KGHSH, LQKENI. The CDR3 loop reads CASSPARGFYGYTF. As DNA, the CDR3 is TGTGCCAGCTCACCAGCCAGGGGCTTCTATGGCTACACCTTC.

Notes on this clonotype: Given a much more abundant clone one base away, this may be a read error. The V call is TRBV19, the J call TRBJ2-3; D possibly corresponds to TRBD1 (5 bases). This CDR3 is 14 amino acids long. Per germline, CDR1 LNHDA and CDR2 SQIVND (reference sequence). Trimming pared 0 bases from V and 1 base from J, leaving 5 bases between. This CDR3 reads CASSIEQGTDTQYF. The CDR3 nucleotides read TGTGCCAGTAGTATAGAACAGGGCACAGATACGCAGTATTTT.

This clonotype was counted ten times or more. This chain joins TRBV6-1 and TRBJ2-1, with TRBD1 matching 8 bases. Germline V gene sequence: CDR1 MNHNS, CDR2 SASEGT. The CDR3 contains 15 residues. Trimming at V came to 4 bases and at J to 8 bases, leaving 10 bases not matched to a gene. CDR3 in DNA: TGTGCCAGCAGTGGGGGCAGGGGGCTTCAGGATGAGCAGTTCTTC. Amino acid sequence: CASSGGRGLQDEQFF.

This clonotype was recorded at least ten times. This CDR3 reads CASRRGQGDYEQYF. The CDR3 bases are TGTGCCAGCAGACGGGGACAGGGGGACTACGAGCAGTACTTC. The chain employs TRBV7-9 and TRBJ2-7; 11 bases match TRBD1. V gave up 6 bases and J gave up 3 bases; unmatched junction bases: 4. Germline V CDR1 and CDR2: SEHNR, FQNEAQ (reference sequence). The CDR3 runs to 14 residues.

This clonotype was seen many times. The chain recombines TRBV4-1 with TRBJ2-5, with D possibly matching TRBD2 (5 bases). Trimming removed 0 bases from V and 7 bases from J, with 15 bases in between. This CDR3 comprises 15 residues. Germline values: CDR1 MGHRA, CDR2 YSYEKL. The CDR3 DNA reads TGCGCCAGCAGCCAAGATCTAGGAGCGAGCGGGACCCAGTACTTC. Its protein product is CASSQDLGASGTQYF.

Many counts were recorded for this clonotype. The gene calls are TRBV25-1 and TRBJ2-6; the match to TRBD1 covers 8 bases. The ends lost 1 base at V and 0 bases at J; junction bases unmatched: 11. CDR1 MGHDK and CDR2 SYGVNS come from the germline V gene. The CDR3 runs to 20 residues. CDR3 DNA sequence: TGTGCCAGCAGTGAATCATTTATGGGGACAGGTGTCTCTGGGGCCAACGTCCTGACTTTC. As protein: CASSESFMGTGVSGANVLTF.

This clonotype was seen repeatedly, ten times or more. This chain joins TRBV7-2 and TRBJ1-1; TRBD1 matches at 10 bases. V lost 5 bases, J lost 5 bases, and 8 bases stayed unmatched. There are 15 residues in the CDR3. CDR1 and CDR2 (germline): SGHTA, FQGNSA. CDR3 region: CASSHPTGGVTEAFF. The CDR3 DNA reads TGTGCCAGCAGCCACCCGACAGGGGGCGTTACTGAAGCTTTCTTT. Looking up the rest from reference TRBV7-2 and TRBJ1-1 gives the full variable domain: GAGVSQSPSNKVTEKGKDVELRCDPISGHTALYWYRQSLGQGLEFLIYFQGNSAPDKSGLPSDRFSAERTGGSVSTLTIQRTQQEDSAVYLCASSHPTGGVTEAFFGQGTRLTVV.

This clonotype was seen at least ten times. The chain recombines TRBV6-6 with TRBJ1-4; D perhaps matches TRBD1 (6 bases). The CDR3 consists of 14 residues. V gave up 5 bases and J gave up 10 bases, with 17 bases separating them. Germline values: CDR1 MNHNY, CDR2 SVGAGI (reference sequence). The CDR3 DNA reads TGTGCCAGCAGTCCCGCACAGGGACAAGGAAAACTGTTTTTT. This gives the protein CASSPAQGQGKLFF.

The sample holds a few counts of this clonotype. V gene TRBV7-3 combines with J gene TRBJ1-1; D is unresolved. The germline V gene has CDR1 SGHTA and CDR2 FQGTGA. V was pared by 3 bases and J by 6 bases, with 8 bases between. The CDR3 length is 12 residues. The CDR3: CASSLEGSEAFF. The CDR3 DNA is TGTGCCAGCAGCTTGGAAGGTTCTGAAGCTTTCTTT.

In this sample, this clonotype turned up many times. The rearrangement joins TRBV6-5 to TRBJ2-1; either TRBD1 or TRBD2 may fit D (5 bases each). V dropped 6 bases and J dropped 4 bases, with 10 bases sitting between them. Per the germline V gene, CDR1 is MNHEY and CDR2 is SVGAGI. This CDR3 region has 13 residues. The CDR3 loop reads CASRRGVYNEQFF. For the CDR3, the DNA is TGTGCCAGCAGGCGAGGGGTGTACAATGAGCAGTTCTTC.